In this sample, the clone carrying this T cell receptor (beta chain) turned up a few times. Its antigen remains unknown. This may come from a read error, since a much larger clone is one base off. Time point given: newly diagnosed GD, antithyroid drugs for less than 3 months. Scientists built the TCR library using RNA that was extracted from PBMCs. These data belong to a study of regulatory T cells in long-lasting Graves disease. Points from the study as a whole: Relative to newly diagnosed Graves' patients, persistent ones had lower TCR diversity.

To make TCR beta libraries, researchers used iRepertoire HTBI primers and Arm-PCR of CDR3 regions. TCRdb independently ran MiXCR on the multiplex PCR reads; one entry per CDR3 protein. Seen here are roughly 400,000 distinct CDR3 sequences, 16% observed once, and the top ten hold under 30%. The CDR3 is 18 amino acids. The germline CDR1 and CDR2 sequences are SNHLY and FYNNEI. Trimming at V came to 7 bases and at J to 2 bases, leaving 8 bases not matched to a gene. The same specimen was also included in a second study, on T cells in Graves' hyperthyroidism and ophthalmopathy.

The receptor was derived from a woman aged 18-35 years with Graves disease. Sequencing used peripheral blood mononuclear cells (PBMCs), obtained at new diagnosis, from a patient treated with antithyroid drugs. The chain recombines TRBV2 with TRBJ2-1; 16 bases are a match to TRBD2. The CDR3 region has the DNA TGTGCCAGCATCGGGACTAGCGGGAGGGCCCCCCCCTACAATGAGCAGTTCTTC. This sequence encodes CASIGTSGRAPPYNEQFF.